This TCR beta chain came from a study of T cell repertoires in ileal Crohn's disease. About the study: Patients had a median 7.9-year disease duration, and roughly 40% were active smokers. Study outcomes and limitations: Clonal expansions were more frequent in active smokers than non-smokers at surgery. Compared with CD4 T cells, sorted CD8 cells carried more expanded clones.

With regard to this clone: The antigen is not known.

This table comes from immunoSEQ multiplex PCR, and its TCRdb copy is limited to in-frame clones, with some not included. The profile covers roughly 15,000 clones, with more than 75% appearing a single time and about 4% taken by the ten largest. The time point here: inflamed ileum from the surgical specimen. The source of this sequence is an adult with Crohn's disease. Sequencing was performed on ileal tissue.

CDR3 region: CSVSPGTEAFF. As DNA, the CDR3 is TGCAGTGTATCGCCCGGCACTGAAGCTTTCTTT. The genes are TRBV20-1 and TRBJ1-1; D is unresolved. V lost 7 bases to trimming and J lost 4 bases, with 10 bases between them. This CDR3 is built from 11 residues. Germline assignment: CDR1 DFQATT and CDR2 SNEGSKA (reference sequence).